The 30 T cell receptor beta chains below all came from one sample that was sequenced in a study of T cells after yellow fever vaccination (dated by TCRdb to about 2019). The treatment or condition label of this sample denotes: live attenuated yellow fever vaccine strain. Receptors were amplified or captured by 5' RACE. TCRdb shows the sequencer as Illumina HiSeq 2500. TCRdb reprocessing: public reads trimmed at Q25 with fastp, clones called with MiXCR, in-frame beta chains kept. Rows are unified per CDR3 protein, each entry keeping the most common DNA and genes. This sample gives roughly 160,000 distinct CDR3 sequences in total; around 7% of them show up just once. 2.5% of the sample lies in the top ten. The starting material was CD4+ T cells sorted from PBMCs, obtained about 5 days after the first yellow fever vaccination. The receptor set was obtained from a man younger than 35 who received the YFV17D yellow fever vaccine.

This clonotype was picked up many times. V and J are TRBV20-1 and TRBJ1-4; D perhaps matches TRBD1 (6 bases). V was clipped by 0 bases and J by 7 bases, with 12 bases between them. This CDR3 is built from 14 residues. The germline CDR1 and CDR2 sequences are DFQATT and SNEGSKA (reference sequence). DNA for the CDR3: TGCAGTGCTAGAGAGGGGGGGGCATTTGAAAAACTGTTTTTT. Its protein is CSAREGGAFEKLFF.

This clonotype was seen a few times. The chain links TRBV5-1 to TRBJ2-2; possibly TRBD1 for D (6 bases). The length of the CDR3 is 15 residues. CDR1 is SGHRS, CDR2 YFSETQ, per germline. The V end was cut by 4 bases, the J end by 4 bases, with 14 bases between. The CDR3 DNA is TGCGCCAGCAGCCCCACAGGGTTAAGCACCGGGGAGCTGTTTTTT. This sequence encodes CASSPTGLSTGELFF. The entire variable domain, with the rest obtained from reference TRBV5-1 and TRBJ2-2, is as follows: KAGVTQTPRYLIKTRGQQVTLSCSPISGHRSVSWYQQTPGQGLQFLFEYFSETQRNKGNFPGRFSGRQFSNSRSEMNVSTLELGDSALYLCASSPTGLSTGELFFGEGSRLTVL.

V usage is TRBV5-4 and J usage is TRBJ1-2; tentative D call: TRBD1 (6 bases). The V end lost 5 bases, the J end lost 5 bases, and 13 bases lay between the germline ends. Germline V CDR1 and CDR2: SGHNT, YYREEE (reference sequence). The CDR3 spans 13 residues. CDR3 DNA: TGTGCCAGCAGTTCTGATACAGGGTATGGCTACACCTTC. This encodes CASSSDTGYGYTF. The full variable domain, its missing parts supplied by reference TRBV5-4 and TRBJ1-2, is ETGVTQSPTHLIKTRGQQVTLRCSSQSGHNTVSWYQQALGQGPQFIFQYYREEENGRGNFPPRFSGLQFPNYSSELNVNALELDDSALYLCASSSDTGYGYTFGSGTRLTVV.

The chain couples TRBV3-1 to TRBJ1-5; D may be TRBD1 (6 bases). Germline lookup yields CDR1 LGHDT and CDR2 YNNKEL (reference sequence). CDR3 size: 14 residues. The ends were cut back, 3 bases at V and 4 bases at J, with 10 bases in the middle. CDR3 amino acids: CASSQGTQNQPQHF. CDR3 sequence (DNA): TGTGCCAGCAGCCAGGGGACACAGAATCAGCCCCAGCATTTT.

This clonotype has a count of ten or more. This chain joins TRBV20-1 and TRBJ2-3; 10 bases are shared with TRBD1. Trimming removed 6 bases from V and 3 bases from J; junction bases left unmatched: 6. This CDR3 has 14 amino acids. Germline loops: CDR1 DFQATT, CDR2 SNEGSKA (reference sequence). The CDR3 DNA reads TGCAGTGCCGGGGACAGGGGCGCAACAGATACGCAGTATTTT. It is translated as CSAGDRGATDTQYF.

This clonotype was detected ten times or more. This chain connects TRBV11-1 to TRBJ1-5; TRBD1 is a possible D gene (6 bases). The CDR3 runs 17 residues. The V gene lost 4 bases and the J gene lost 4 bases, with 20 bases spanning the gap. The germline V gene encodes CDR1 SGHAT and CDR2 FQDESV (reference sequence). The CDR3 sequence is CASSSGQLGEPNQPQHF. The CDR3 region has the DNA TGTGCCAGCAGCTCCGGACAGTTAGGGGAACCGAATCAGCCCCAGCATTTT.

Turning to this clonotype: A much bigger clone sits one base away, suggesting this may be a read error. The chain is built from TRBV20-1 and TRBJ2-1; 8 positions agree with TRBD1. CDR1 and CDR2 from the germline V gene are DFQATT and SNEGSKA (reference sequence). This CDR3 spans 16 amino acids. For the CDR3, the DNA is TGCAGTGCTAGAGATAGTGCAGGGGGCTCCTACAATCAGCAGTTCTTC. The encoded protein is CSARDSAGGSYNQQFF.

This clonotype showed up many times. The chain carries TRBV2 and TRBJ2-5, with no clear D. This CDR3 is 15 amino acids long. Germline CDR1 SNHLY, CDR2 FYNNEI. Trimming stripped 6 bases from V and 7 bases from J, with 21 bases between. The CDR3: CASRVGGPQIGTQYF. The CDR3 DNA reads as TGTGCCAGCAGGGTGGGTGGTCCCCAAATCGGGACCCAGTACTTC.

This clonotype was counted at least ten times. This chain uses TRBV6-2 or TRBV6-3 with TRBJ2-1; 7 nucleotides agree with TRBD1. The CDR3 is 13 amino acids. Germline loops: CDR1 MNHEY, CDR2 SVGEGT. The ends lost 6 bases at V and 8 bases at J; junction bases unmatched: 7. The CDR3 bases are TGTGCCAGCAGACAGACAGGGATCGATGAGCAGTTCTTC. Its protein is CASRQTGIDEQFF.

This chain connects TRBV5-4 to TRBJ2-5, with a possible D match to TRBD2 (5 bases). This CDR3 has 15 residues. Germline CDR1 reads SGHNT; CDR2 reads YYREEE (reference sequence). The V end lost 0 bases, the J end lost 0 bases, and 9 bases lay between the germline ends. Here the CDR3 reads CASSLAIGDQETQYF. Written as DNA, the CDR3 is TGTGCCAGCAGCTTGGCCATCGGGGACCAAGAGACCCAGTACTTC.

A remark on this clonotype: Since a much larger clone is just one base distant, this may be a read error. The gene calls are TRBV21-1 and TRBJ2-7. TRBV21-1 counts as a pseudogene. The CDR3 runs 11 residues. In DNA form, the CDR3 reads TGTGCCAGCAGATTAGACGAGTTCAGTTACGTC. Its protein product is CASRLDEFSYV.

This clonotype was seen a handful of times. The genes are TRBV18 and TRBJ2-2; 10 nucleotides align to TRBD1. With V trimmed by 4 bases and J by 3 bases, 5 bases remained unmatched. Germline-derived CDR1 and CDR2 are KGHSH and LQKENI. CDR3 size: 16 residues. CDR3 sequence reads: CASSRTGQGYTGELFF. The DNA of the CDR3 is TGTGCCAGCTCACGGACGGGACAGGGGTACACCGGGGAGCTGTTTTTT.

The chain joins TRBV6-2 or TRBV6-3 to TRBJ2-4, with no clear D. The V end was cut by 4 bases, the J end by 4 bases, with 8 bases between. Looked up from germline, CDR1 is MNHEY and CDR2 is SVGEGT. CDR3 length: 13 amino acids. The CDR3 coding sequence is TGTGCCAGCAGTTCCTCCGGGAAAAACATTCAGTACTTC. This gives the protein CASSSSGKNIQYF.

Ten or more counts support this clonotype. The chain is built from TRBV4-2 and TRBJ1-2; D uncertain. Trimming removed 0 bases at V and 4 bases at J, with 12 bases between. Germline CDR1 is LGHNA and CDR2 is YNFKEQ. The CDR3 consists of 15 residues. CDR3 nucleotide sequence: TGTGCCAGCAGCCAAGACGGTGCTTCCTCCTATGGCTACACCTTC. Protein sequence: CASSQDGASSYGYTF.

This clonotype has ten or more counts. The J gene is TRBJ2-5, the V gene TRBV7-2, with TRBD2 identical over 8 bases. The CDR3 sequence is 14 residues long. Germline CDR1 is SGHTA and CDR2 is FQGNSA. Trimming at V came to 1 base and at J to 9 bases, leaving 7 bases not matched to a gene. The CDR3, as DNA: TGTGCCAGCAGCTTAGAAGGGACTAGTGTATCCCAGTACTTC. Translating it yields CASSLEGTSVSQYF.

V and J are TRBV3-1 and TRBJ2-3; perhaps D is TRBD1 or TRBD2 (6 bases each). Germline values: CDR1 LGHDT, CDR2 YNNKEL (reference sequence). V was clipped by 0 bases and J by 11 bases, with 18 bases between them. The CDR3 contains 15 residues. The CDR3 is CASSQDGLGGGGQYF. The CDR3 region has the DNA TGTGCCAGCAGCCAAGATGGTCTAGGCGGAGGGGGGCAGTATTTT.

This clonotype was observed at least ten times. This sequence joins TRBV4-1 and TRBJ1-1; D uncertain. CDR1 and CDR2 from the germline V gene are MGHRA and YSYEKL. This CDR3 has 14 amino acids. V was shortened by 5 bases and J by 4 bases, with 14 bases between the two germline ends. Here the CDR3 reads CASSVYGSTTEAFF. The CDR3 DNA sequence: TGCGCCAGCAGCGTATATGGTAGTACCACTGAAGCTTTCTTT.

This clonotype has a count of ten or more. The rearrangement joins TRBV29-1 to TRBJ1-1, with 7 bases lining up with TRBD1. This CDR3 has 12 residues. Losses at the gene ends were 5 bases for V and 4 bases for J; bases not matched to a gene: 4. Germline CDR1 reads SQVTM; CDR2 reads ANQGSEA. CDR3 protein: CSVKGAGTEAFF. CDR3 nucleotides: TGCAGCGTTAAGGGGGCTGGCACTGAAGCTTTCTTT.

This clonotype showed up many times. This sequence joins TRBV5-1 and TRBJ1-1; the D is unclear. The CDR3 is made up of 20 amino acids. The germline gives CDR1 SGHRS, CDR2 YFSETQ. V lost 5 bases to trimming and J lost 1 base, with 30 bases between them. In DNA form, the CDR3 reads TGCGCCAGCAGAACCAAATCAGAGAGTGGGCTAACACGAGCGAACACTGAAGCTTTCTTT. The encoded protein is CASRTKSESGLTRANTEAFF.

Regarding this clonotype: The junction does not match germline at one end; this may be a read error. V gene TRBV7-2 combines with J gene TRBJ1-1; no firm D call. The CDR3 runs to 15 residues. Per germline, CDR1 SGHTA and CDR2 FQGNSA. The CDR3 DNA reads TGTGCCATCAGCTTCCCCCCGGGCGCGACCACTGAAGCTTTCTTT. Residues: CAISFPPGATTEAFF.

This clonotype appeared many times. The chain carries TRBV11-2 and TRBJ2-7, with D maybe TRBD2 (5 bases). The CDR3 contains 15 residues. Germline loops: CDR1 SGHAT, CDR2 FQNNGV. V was pared by 1 base and J by 2 bases, with 12 bases between. CDR3 DNA: TGTGCCAGCAGCTTAGGTTCGGGGAATGCCTACGAGCAGTACTTC. Amino acid sequence: CASSLGSGNAYEQYF.

The chain links TRBV5-1 to TRBJ1-1, with TRBD1 matching over 10 bases. CDR3 length: 13 amino acids. J was trimmed by 5 bases and V by 4 bases; bases with no gene match: 2. In germline, CDR1 is SGHRS, CDR2 YFSETQ. This CDR3 is CASSVGQGTEAFF. CDR3 nucleotides: TGCGCCAGCAGCGTGGGACAGGGGACTGAAGCTTTCTTT.

This clonotype was observed at least ten times. The genes are TRBV3-1 and TRBJ1-5; D uncertain. CDR1 LGHDT and CDR2 YNNKEL come from the germline V gene (reference sequence). V was shortened by 1 base and J by 5 bases, with 3 bases between the two germline ends. The CDR3 runs to 12 residues. CDR3 DNA sequence: TGTGCCAGCAGCCAAGCGGATCAGCCCCAGCATTTT. As protein: CASSQADQPQHF.

At least ten counts were recorded for this clonotype. The chain couples TRBV12-3 or TRBV12-4 to TRBJ1-2, with D perhaps TRBD1 (6 bases). V was trimmed by 5 bases and J by 3 bases, leaving 10 bases between them. The CDR3 has 13 amino acids. CDR3 amino acids: CASSTGTHYGYTF. In nucleotides, the CDR3 is TGTGCCAGCAGTACCGGGACACACTATGGCTACACCTTC.

This clonotype was counted many times. The V and J genes are TRBV5-4 and TRBJ1-1; D gene uncertain. V lost 5 bases and J 0 bases, leaving 11 bases between the germline ends. From germline, CDR1 is SGHNT and CDR2 YYREEE (reference sequence). CDR3 length equals 14 residues. The CDR3 reads CASSLKRLNTEAFF. The CDR3 bases are TGTGCCAGCAGTCTAAAGCGTCTGAACACTGAAGCTTTCTTT.

Ten or more counts support this clonotype. The CDR3 loop is CASSAPAGFRSDTQYF. The CDR3 region has the DNA TGTGCCAGCAGCGCCCCCGCCGGGTTTAGATCAGATACGCAGTATTTT. The chain is built from TRBV7-2 and TRBJ2-3; D gene ambiguous. Germline CDR1 SGHTA, CDR2 FQGNSA. The CDR3 totals 16 residues. The germline V and J ends were trimmed by 5 bases and 4 bases, with 19 bases remaining between them. Full variable domain (remainder filled in from reference TRBV7-2 and TRBJ2-3): GAGVSQSPSNKVTEKGKDVELRCDPISGHTALYWYRQSLGQGLEFLIYFQGNSAPDKSGLPSDRFSAERTGGSVSTLTIQRTQQEDSAVYLCASSAPAGFRSDTQYFGPGTRLTVL.

The sample holds many counts of this clonotype. CDR3 region: CASSQDGTSYGAFF. In nucleotides, the CDR3 is TGCGCCAGCAGCCAAGATGGAACCTCTTATGGGGCTTTCTTT. The chain couples TRBV4-3 to TRBJ1-1; unclear D gene. From germline, CDR1 is LGHNA and CDR2 YSLEER. The CDR3 length is 14 residues. The germline V and J ends were trimmed by 0 bases and 11 bases, with 16 bases remaining between them.

This chain joins TRBV4-1 and TRBJ1-2; 8 bases fit TRBD1. This CDR3 is built from 14 residues. Germline V gene data show CDR1 as MGHRA and CDR2 as YSYEKL. V trimming: 3 bases; J trimming: 7 bases; junction bases outside the gene matches: 7. The CDR3 region is CASSHRTGIRGYTF. Written as DNA, the CDR3 is TGCGCCAGCAGCCACCGGACAGGGATTCGTGGCTACACCTTC.

At least ten counts were recorded for this clonotype. The chain employs TRBV23-1 and TRBJ2-3, with D tentatively TRBD1 (5 bases). TRBV23-1 is treated as an ORF (open reading frame) with a function not yet certain. CDR3 length: 19 residues. Trimming shortened V by 3 bases and J by 2 bases, and 24 bases separated the two germline ends. The CDR3 sequence: CASSHLSRQSGHHTDTQYF. CDR3 nucleotides: TGCGCCAGCAGTCACCTTAGCCGACAGTCAGGCCACCACACAGATACGCAGTATTTT.

This clonotype was counted many times. DNA for the CDR3: TGTGCCAGCAGCTCCATGGCGGGGGGGCCCTACAATGAGCAGTTCTTC. Amino acids: CASSSMAGGPYNEQFF. The genes are TRBV7-3 and TRBJ2-1, with TRBD2 matching over 9 bases. The CDR3 is 16 amino acids. V shed 4 bases and J 2 bases; nucleotides not matched to a gene: 6. CDR1 is SGHTA and CDR2 is FQGTGA in the germline V gene. Using reference TRBV7-3 and TRBJ2-1 for the parts outside the CDR3, the full variable domain is GAGVSQTPSNKVTEKGKYVELRCDPISGHTALYWYRQSLGQGPEFLIYFQGTGAADDSGLPNDRFFAVRPEGSVSTLKIQRTERGDSAVYLCASSSMAGGPYNEQFFGPGTRLTVL.